The source of this T cell receptor beta chain is a study of blood T cell repertoires in COVID-19. As for the study in general: COVID-19 samples from acute and convalescent phases originated in the United States, Italy and Spain. T cells, B-cell-depleted T cells, or PBMCs provided the cDNA or gDNA that served as material.

Participants were aged roughly 18 to 89 years, lived in about two dozen US areas, and enrolled virtually. Participant-reported clinical history was the basis for cohort assignment. Data came from immunoSEQ multiplex PCR; TCRdb stores just in-frame clones and leaves some out. The table shows about 430,000 clones, with around nine tenths occurring only once. Germline values: CDR1 SGDLS, CDR2 YYNGEE. V was cut by 0 bases and J by 4 bases, with 17 bases left in between. The CDR3 extends over 16 amino acids. This chain joins TRBV9 and TRBJ2-7; no clear D. Sample: PBMCs or T cells enriched from blood (not recorded which). The sequence came from a woman in her late teens or twenties who had been exposed to COVID-19. The CDR3 region has the DNA TGTGCCAGCAGCGTAGCTACGGGTGGAATGGGTTACGAGCAGTACTTC. Its translation is CASSVATGGMGYEQYF. The full variable domain, its missing parts supplied by reference TRBV9 and TRBJ2-7, is DSGVTQTPKHLITATGQRVTLRCSPRSGDLSVYWYQQSLDQGLQFLIQYYNGEERAKGNILERFSAQQFPDLHSELNLSSLELGDSALYFCASSVATGGMGYEQYFGPGTRLTVT.